These 21 T cell receptor beta chains came from one sample sequenced in a study of cytomegalovirus exposure and HLA in healthy donors. Primers included in the PCR were 60 Vbeta and 13 Jbeta primers. Measured with immunoSEQ multiplex PCR; TCRdb has only the in-frame clones, and not every one. The sample has around 130,000 clones, 66% seen once. The sequenced sample was PBMCs. These receptors originate from an older woman in good health and CMV-seronegative.

As to this clone: Its ends do not fully match the called genes, so a read error is possible. The gene calls are TRBV9 and TRBJ2-2; 9 bases map to TRBD2. This CDR3 region has 16 residues. Germline CDR1 reads SGDLS; CDR2 reads YYNGEE. DNA for the CDR3: TGTGCCAGCAGCGTAGATCCTAGCGGGAACGCCGGGGAGCTGTTTTTT. Protein product: CASSVDPSGNAGELFF.

The rearrangement links TRBV7-8 to TRBJ2-5; a possible D gene is TRBD2 (5 bases). CDR1 and CDR2 from the germline V gene are SGHVS and FQNEAQ. The V and J ends lost 1 base and 0 bases respectively, with 9 bases between them. The CDR3 is made up of 15 amino acids. CDR3 residues: CASSLGGLYQETQYF. In nucleotides, the CDR3 is TGTGCCAGCAGCTTAGGAGGGTTGTACCAAGAGACCCAGTACTTC.

In this sample, this clone turned up a few times. At one end the junction does not follow the germline gene, possibly because of a read error. The chain couples TRBV10-3 to TRBJ2-5; 9 positions match TRBD1. This CDR3 has 16 residues. CDR1 is ENHRY and CDR2 is SYGVKD in the germline V gene. CDR3 in amino acids: CAISWDREGDHETQYF. For the CDR3, the DNA is TGTGCCATCAGTTGGGACAGGGAAGGCGACCACGAGACCCAGTACTTC.

V is TRBV9 and J is TRBJ2-5, with TRBD2 matching over 10 bases. Germline CDR1 reads SGDLS; CDR2 reads YYNGEE. J gave up 5 bases and V 3 bases, and 7 bases lay outside the gene matches. The length of the CDR3 is 15 residues. The CDR3: CASSAGLARSETQYF. As DNA, the CDR3 is TGTGCCAGCAGCGCGGGACTAGCGAGGTCGGAGACCCAGTACTTC.

The chain joins TRBV2 to TRBJ1-1, with a weak D call TRBD1 (6 bases). Germline CDR1 is SNHLY and CDR2 is FYNNEI. V was shortened by 4 bases and J by 1 base, with 19 bases between the two germline ends. The CDR3 spans 17 residues. CDR3 region: CASSAERRGVGNTEAFF. Written as DNA, the CDR3 is TGTGCCAGCAGTGCCGAACGCAGGGGCGTCGGGAACACTGAAGCTTTCTTT.

This clone was seen a handful of times. The chain recombines TRBV6-6 with TRBJ2-3; tentatively, D is TRBD2 (6 bases). Germline CDR1 and CDR2: MNHNY and SVGAGI (reference sequence). This CDR3 contains 14 residues. V shed 2 bases and J shed 3 bases, with 9 bases lying between them. CDR3 sequence reads: CASSYRTTTDTQYF. CDR3 DNA sequence: TGTGCCAGCAGTTACCGGACTACAACAGATACGCAGTATTTT.

The chain links TRBV27 to TRBJ2-5, with 9 bases identical to TRBD2. The J call may be mistaken, given a closer DNA end match to TRBJ2-7. Germline V CDR1 and CDR2: MNHEY, SMNVEV (reference sequence). The CDR3 length is 14 residues. The CDR3 bases are TGTGCCAGCAGTTGGGGACTAGCCTCCTACGAGCAGTACTTC. It translates to CASSWGLASYEQYF.

The chain has TRBV10-3 and TRBJ1-2; TRBD1 aligns across 8 bases. Germline V gene sequence: CDR1 ENHRY, CDR2 SYGVKD. J was trimmed by 4 bases and V by 0 bases; bases with no gene match: 1. The CDR3 loop spans 14 amino acids. This chain's CDR3 is CAISESQGAYGYTF. CDR3 nucleotides: TGTGCCATCAGTGAGTCCCAGGGGGCCTATGGCTACACCTTC.

The chain carries TRBV6-1 and TRBJ1-1; 7 positions match TRBD1. The germline CDR1 and CDR2 sequences are MNHNS and SASEGT. This CDR3 is built from 13 residues. V shed 5 bases, J shed 3 bases, and the junction held 3 bases outside the gene matches. CDR3 in DNA: TGTGCCAGCAGTAGACAGGGAGACACTGAAGCTTTCTTT. It yields the protein CASSRQGDTEAFF.

On this clone: Its ends do not fully match the called genes, so a read error is possible. The V gene is TRBV18, the J gene TRBJ2-7, with a tentative D call TRBD1 (5 bases). CDR3 size: 14 residues. Germline V gives CDR1 KGHSH, CDR2 LQKENI. The CDR3: CASPPRQGLYEQYF. CDR3 nucleotides: TGTGCCAGCCCACCACGGCAGGGCCTATACGAGCAGTACTTC.

The chain links TRBV29-1 to TRBJ2-1, with 7 bases that match TRBD1. The germline CDR1 and CDR2 sequences are SQVTM and ANQGSEA. CDR3 length: 16 residues. The J segment lost 0 bases and the V segment lost 7 bases, leaving 12 bases of the junction unmatched. This chain's CDR3 is CSARTDRVSSYNEQFF. The CDR3 DNA follows: TGCAGCGCCCGAACTGACAGGGTGAGCTCCTACAATGAGCAGTTCTTC.

CDR3 region: CASEGSYEQYF. In nucleotides, the CDR3 is TGTGCCAGCGAGGGTTCCTACGAGCAGTACTTC. J is TRBJ2-7 and V is TRBV7-9; tentative D call: TRBD2 (5 bases). The V gene lost 8 bases and the J gene lost 1 base, with 6 bases spanning the gap. The CDR3 has 11 amino acids. The germline V gene encodes CDR1 SEHNR and CDR2 FQNEAQ (reference sequence).

This sequence joins TRBV13 and TRBJ1-2; D is unclear. Trimming took 4 bases from V and 8 from J, leaving 17 bases between them. Germline-derived CDR1 and CDR2 are PRHDT and FYEKMQ (reference sequence). This CDR3 has 14 amino acids. Here the CDR3 reads CASSSRGGVGGYTF. Here the CDR3 DNA reads TGTGCCAGCAGCTCAAGAGGCGGGGTGGGAGGCTACACCTTC.

This clone was observed a handful of times. The chain carries TRBV18 and TRBJ2-1; TRBD2 matches 12 bases. This CDR3 has 16 residues. Germline V lookup: CDR1 KGHSH, CDR2 LQKENI. Trimming removed 4 bases from V and 7 bases from J; junction bases left unmatched: 8. The CDR3 region is CASSRELAGGRNEQFF. For the CDR3, the DNA is TGTGCCAGCTCACGGGAACTAGCGGGGGGCCGGAATGAGCAGTTCTTC. Based on the CDR3 plus reference TRBV18 and TRBJ2-1, the full variable domain is NAGVMQNPRHLVRRRGQEARLRCSPMKGHSHVYWYRQLPEEGLKFMVYLQKENIIDESGMPKERFSAEFPKEGPSILRIQQVVRGDSAAYFCASSRELAGGRNEQFFGPGTRLTVL.

The chain employs TRBV5-4 and TRBJ2-3, with a tentative D call TRBD2 (7 bases). CDR3 size: 14 residues. Trimming took 6 bases from V and 4 from J, leaving 15 bases between them. Germline lookup yields CDR1 SGHNT and CDR2 YYREEE (reference sequence). For the CDR3, the DNA is TGTGCCAGCACCCGGTGGGGGGGGCCAGATACGCAGTATTTT. Residues: CASTRWGGPDTQYF.

This chain joins TRBV7-8 and TRBJ2-1; maybe TRBD1 (6 bases). Trimming cost V 3 bases and J 2 bases, with 11 bases left between them. Germline assignment: CDR1 SGHVS and CDR2 FQNEAQ. The CDR3 loop spans 15 amino acids. CDR3 region: CASSFTGPPYNEQFF. The CDR3, as DNA: TGTGCCAGCAGCTTTACAGGGCCACCCTACAATGAGCAGTTCTTC. The whole variable domain, remainder taken from reference TRBV7-8 and TRBJ2-1, is GAGVSQSPRYKVAKRGQDVALRCDPISGHVSLFWYQQALGQGPEFLTYFQNEAQLDKSGLPSDRFFAERPEGSVSTLKIQRTQQEDSAVYLCASSFTGPPYNEQFFGPGTRLTVL.

The V call is TRBV7-9, the J call TRBJ1-1, with 8 positions matching TRBD1. V lost 4 bases to trimming and J lost 4 bases; unmatched junction nucleotides: 17. This CDR3 comprises 18 residues. The germline V gene encodes CDR1 SEHNR and CDR2 FQNEAQ (reference sequence). The CDR3 protein is CASSSRGRGRVGGTEAFF. The CDR3 DNA reads TGTGCCAGCAGCTCCCGTGGCAGGGGGCGAGTAGGTGGCACTGAAGCTTTCTTT.

Only one count was recorded for this clone. The V call is TRBV5-1, the J call TRBJ2-1; TRBD2 aligns across 15 bases. Looked up from germline, CDR1 is SGHRS and CDR2 is YFSETQ. This CDR3 spans 17 amino acids. Trimming took 3 bases from V and 6 from J; bases not matched to a gene: 7. CDR3 sequence (DNA): TGCGCCAGCAGCTGGAGGACTAGCGGGGGGGCCCTCAATGAGCAGTTCTTC. Its protein is CASSWRTSGGALNEQFF.

The V and J genes are TRBV10-3 and TRBJ1-1; tentatively, D is TRBD1 (5 bases). This CDR3 contains 15 residues. CDR1 is ENHRY and CDR2 is SYGVKD in the germline V gene. Trimming removed 6 bases at V and 0 bases at J, with 14 bases between. Here the CDR3 DNA reads TGTGCCATCAGGGGGCGGGGACGTTTGAACACTGAAGCTTTCTTT. This translates into CAIRGRGRLNTEAFF.

A single count supports this clone. J is TRBJ2-7 and V is TRBV11-1, with 9 bases matching TRBD1. CDR3 length: 15 amino acids. The germline gives CDR1 SGHAT, CDR2 FQDESV (reference sequence). The V gene end was trimmed by 1 base and the J gene end by 9 bases; junction bases not matched to a gene: 10. CDR3 in amino acids: CASSLDGTGINGQYF. The CDR3 DNA sequence: TGTGCCAGCAGCTTAGACGGGACAGGGATCAACGGGCAGTACTTC.

CDR3 sequence reads: CASSLGTGGYTF. CDR3 nucleotide sequence: TGTGCCAGCAGCTTAGGGACAGGGGGCTACACCTTC. J is TRBJ1-2 and V is TRBV7-8, with TRBD1 matching over 8 bases. CDR1 SGHVS and CDR2 FQNEAQ come from the germline V gene. The J segment lost 8 bases and the V segment lost 1 base, leaving 0 bases of the junction unmatched. The CDR3 loop spans 12 amino acids.